The 25 T cell receptor beta chains presented below share a single source sample, sequenced in a study of T cell responses to AZD1222 COVID-19 vaccine. Here immunoSEQ multiplex PCR was the method, and the copy in TCRdb shows in-frame clones only, minus some. There are approximately 92,000 clones in the sample; about 89% occur only once, and roughly 7.5% lies in the top ten. The sequences come from peripheral blood, collected on day 0 of AZD1222 vaccination. The receptors derive from an adult in good health.

The rearrangement uses TRBV18 and TRBJ2-7; 9 bases match TRBD1. There are 14 residues in the CDR3. V dropped 3 bases and J dropped 4; count of bases not matched to a gene: 4. Germline V gene sequence: CDR1 KGHSH, CDR2 LQKENI. The CDR3 DNA is TGTGCCAGCTCACCCGCGGGACAGGGATACGAGCAGTACTTC. It is translated as CASSPAGQGYEQYF. Using reference TRBV18 and TRBJ2-7 for the parts outside the CDR3, the full variable domain is NAGVMQNPRHLVRRRGQEARLRCSPMKGHSHVYWYRQLPEEGLKFMVYLQKENIIDESGMPKERFSAEFPKEGPSILRIQQVVRGDSAAYFCASSPAGQGYEQYFGPGTRLTVT.

The chain couples TRBV15 to TRBJ1-1; D might be TRBD1 (6 bases). CDR1 LNHNV and CDR2 YYDKDF come from the germline V gene (reference sequence). V lost 2 bases to trimming and J lost 1 base, with 11 bases between them. The CDR3 covers 15 residues. CDR3 sequence reads: CATSRIGGGNTEAFF. The CDR3 coding sequence is TGTGCCACCAGCAGAATCGGAGGGGGGAACACTGAAGCTTTCTTT.

The chain recombines TRBV27 with TRBJ1-2; D may be TRBD1 (5 bases). Germline lookup yields CDR1 MNHEY and CDR2 SMNVEV (reference sequence). The CDR3 is 13 amino acids. V was pared by 8 bases and J by 5 bases, with 15 bases between. DNA of the CDR3: TGTGCCAGCGCCCCCGCAGGGCGGTATGGCTACACCTTC. As protein: CASAPAGRYGYTF.

V is TRBV5-5 and J is TRBJ1-1, with D hard to call. Germline loops: CDR1 SGHKS, CDR2 YYEKEE (reference sequence). There are 15 residues in the CDR3. V dropped 4 bases and J dropped 0 bases, with 13 bases sitting between them. The chain's CDR3 is CASSPPGIMNTEAFF. In DNA form, the CDR3 reads TGTGCCAGCAGCCCCCCGGGGATAATGAACACTGAAGCTTTCTTT.

This chain connects TRBV19 to TRBJ1-2; D not certain. The germline V gene encodes CDR1 LNHDA and CDR2 SQIVND (reference sequence). Trimming removed 7 bases from V and 4 bases from J, with 13 bases in between. The CDR3 contains 13 residues. CDR3 sequence (DNA): TGTGCCAGTAACGCTAAGACTAGCTATGGCTACACCTTC. Its protein is CASNAKTSYGYTF.

The rearrangement links TRBV24-1 to TRBJ2-7; D is tentatively TRBD1 or TRBD2 (5 bases each). CDR3 length: 18 residues. Per the germline V gene, CDR1 is KGHDR and CDR2 is SFDVKD. The V end lost 0 bases, the J end lost 0 bases, and 17 bases lay between the germline ends. In DNA form, the CDR3 reads TGTGCCACCAGTGATTTGCAGCTTGAGGGGCCCAGCTCCTACGAGCAGTACTTC. Translated: CATSDLQLEGPSSYEQYF.

This clone was picked up one time. The genes are TRBV4-1 and TRBJ1-6; TRBD1 matches at 8 bases. CDR3 length: 17 amino acids. Trimming cost V 1 base and J 10 bases; bases outside gene matches: 12. The germline V gene encodes CDR1 MGHRA and CDR2 YSYEKL. The CDR3 loop reads CASSQGPPGQGNSPLHF. The CDR3 DNA reads TGCGCCAGCAGCCAAGGGCCCCCTGGACAGGGTAACTCACCCCTCCACTTT.

The V and J genes are TRBV5-1 and TRBJ1-1; maybe TRBD1 (5 bases). Germline lookup yields CDR1 SGHRS and CDR2 YFSETQ. CDR3 size: 15 residues. V was cut by 1 base and J by 1 base, with 11 bases left in between. The CDR3 loop is CASSLNPGTNTEAFF. The DNA of the CDR3 is TGCGCCAGCAGCTTGAATCCAGGGACGAACACTGAAGCTTTCTTT.

This chain uses TRBV4-2 with TRBJ1-1, with D possibly being TRBD1 (5 bases). V shed 0 bases and J shed 8 bases, with 16 bases lying between them. Germline CDR1 reads LGHNA; CDR2 reads YNFKEQ. The CDR3 covers 15 residues. CDR3 residues: CASSQDLAGIWEAFF. In nucleotides, the CDR3 is TGTGCCAGCAGCCAAGATTTGGCAGGGATTTGGGAAGCTTTCTTT.

The chain is built from TRBV11-2 and TRBJ1-2, with a weak D call TRBD1 (5 bases). V gave up 6 bases and J gave up 4 bases, with 18 bases separating them. This CDR3 region has 15 residues. Germline assignment: CDR1 SGHAT and CDR2 FQNNGV. The CDR3 reads CASSPVTERIYGYTF. The CDR3, as DNA: TGTGCCAGCAGTCCCGTGACAGAAAGGATCTATGGCTACACCTTC.

CDR3 in DNA: TGTGCCAGCAGCTTGGGTCTCATCTCTGGAAACACCATATATTTT. It translates to CASSLGLISGNTIYF. The J gene is TRBJ1-3, the V gene TRBV5-5; no reliable D call. The V end lost 0 bases, the J end lost 0 bases, and 7 bases lay between the germline ends. Germline V gives CDR1 SGHKS, CDR2 YYEKEE (reference sequence). The length of the CDR3 is 15 residues.

This clone was seen only a few times. The chain employs TRBV7-9 and TRBJ1-2; possibly TRBD1 for D (5 bases). The V gene lost 8 bases and the J gene lost 1 base, with 14 bases spanning the gap. Looked up from germline, CDR1 is SEHNR and CDR2 is FQNEAQ (reference sequence). CDR3 length: 14 residues. This CDR3 is CASGGGENNYGYTF. The CDR3 region has the DNA TGTGCCAGCGGAGGAGGGGAGAATAACTATGGCTACACCTTC.

V usage is TRBV2 and J usage is TRBJ1-2, with 7 bases matching TRBD1. CDR3 length equals 16 residues. V was pared by 1 base and J by 8 bases, with 13 bases of the junction left unmatched. In germline, CDR1 is SNHLY, CDR2 FYNNEI. The CDR3 DNA sequence: TGTGCCAGCAGTGAAGGGGGGCCAGGGGGAGGTCGAGGCTACACCTTC. Amino acid sequence: CASSEGGPGGGRGYTF.

V is TRBV18 and J is TRBJ1-3; D unresolved. This CDR3 is 19 amino acids long. The germline V gene encodes CDR1 KGHSH and CDR2 LQKENI. V was trimmed by 3 bases and J by 0 bases, leaving 21 bases between them. CDR3 in amino acids: CASSPQLLGDGNSGNTIYF. CDR3 DNA: TGTGCCAGCTCACCGCAACTTTTAGGAGACGGGAACTCTGGAAACACCATATATTTT.

This clone appeared a few times. The CDR3: CASSSGRDMNTEAFF. The CDR3 nucleotides read TGTGCCAGCAGCTCCGGACGGGACATGAACACTGAAGCTTTCTTT. The chain employs TRBV7-6 and TRBJ1-1, with D perhaps matching TRBD1 (6 bases). Deletions cut 4 bases from V and 0 bases from J, with 12 bases between. The CDR3 contains 15 residues. Germline V CDR1 and CDR2: SGHVS, FNYEAQ.

A few counts support this clone. The rearrangement joins TRBV6-1 to TRBJ2-2; D call uncertain. Trimming stripped 2 bases from V and 4 bases from J, with 8 bases between. There are 14 residues in the CDR3. Germline V gene data show CDR1 as MNHNS and CDR2 as SASEGT. The CDR3 protein is CASSEIMVTGELFF. The CDR3 DNA follows: TGTGCCAGCAGTGAAATAATGGTCACCGGGGAGCTGTTTTTT.

The chain couples TRBV27 to TRBJ1-1; D gene uncertain. Germline-derived CDR1 and CDR2 are MNHEY and SMNVEV (reference sequence). CDR3 length equals 13 residues. The V gene lost 2 bases and the J gene lost 11 bases, with 15 bases spanning the gap. CDR3 residues: CASSLGGGQGAFF. CDR3 nucleotides: TGTGCCAGCAGTTTAGGAGGCGGCCAAGGGGCTTTCTTT.

The genes are TRBV19 and TRBJ1-2, with 9 nucleotides matching TRBD1. With V trimmed by 4 bases and J by 4 bases, 7 bases remained unmatched. CDR1 is LNHDA, CDR2 SQIVND, per germline (reference sequence). CDR3 length equals 15 residues. The CDR3 spells CASSTGTGYGYGYTF. The CDR3 region has the DNA TGTGCCAGTAGTACGGGGACAGGGTACGGCTATGGCTACACCTTC.

This chain connects TRBV30 to TRBJ1-3; D unresolved. Germline-derived CDR1 and CDR2 are GTSNPN and SVGIG (reference sequence). The V gene lost 6 bases and the J gene lost 2 bases, with 11 bases spanning the gap. The CDR3 loop spans 13 amino acids. The CDR3 here is CACVAKAGNTIYF. DNA for the CDR3: TGTGCCTGTGTAGCGAAGGCTGGAAACACCATATATTTT.

The chain links TRBV4-2 to TRBJ1-6, with D hard to call. The CDR3 spans 16 residues. The ends were cut back, 0 bases at V and 6 bases at J, with 12 bases in the middle. CDR1 and CDR2 from the germline V gene are LGHNA and YNFKEQ. This CDR3 is CASSQDTGAVNSPLHF. CDR3 DNA: TGTGCCAGCAGCCAAGATACGGGTGCGGTTAATTCACCCCTCCACTTT.

This rearrangement joins TRBV6-5 to TRBJ1-1, with D perhaps TRBD1 (6 bases). Germline V gives CDR1 MNHEY, CDR2 SVGAGI. This CDR3 spans 14 amino acids. Trimming pared 2 bases from V and 7 bases from J, leaving 14 bases between. CDR3 coding DNA: TGTGCCAGCAGTTACCAGGGGTGGAAGGGTGAAGCTTTCTTT. This codes for CASSYQGWKGEAFF.

The rearrangement uses TRBV10-1 and TRBJ2-5; 13 bases match TRBD2. The CDR3 length is 16 residues. V dropped 2 bases and J dropped 5; count of bases not matched to a gene: 5. Germline V lookup: CDR1 WNHNN, CDR2 SYGVQD (reference sequence). CDR3 in amino acids: CASSETSGRAAETQYF. The CDR3 DNA sequence: TGCGCCAGCAGTGAGACTAGCGGGAGGGCGGCGGAGACCCAGTACTTC.

A single count supports this clone. J is TRBJ1-1 and V is TRBV5-1; maybe TRBD1 (5 bases). The CDR3 runs 13 residues. CDR1 is SGHRS and CDR2 is YFSETQ in the germline V gene. Trimming cost V 6 bases and J 4 bases, with 13 bases left between them. The CDR3 spells CASIATESTEAFF. In DNA, the CDR3 is TGCGCCAGCATCGCGACAGAGAGCACTGAAGCTTTCTTT.

This clone was seen a handful of times. V and J are TRBV5-1 and TRBJ1-6; D is possibly TRBD1 (6 bases). The V and J ends lost 6 bases and 5 bases respectively, with 9 bases between them. The CDR3 length is 13 residues. Germline V gives CDR1 SGHRS, CDR2 YFSETQ. In DNA form, the CDR3 reads TGCGCCAGCACAGGACAGAATAATTCACCCCTCCACTTT. It codes for CASTGQNNSPLHF.

Here the CDR3 DNA reads TGTGCCAGTAGTCTCGCGGGGGGGCTTTCCACAGATACGCAGTATTTT. Translating gives CASSLAGGLSTDTQYF. The chain uses TRBV19 and TRBJ2-3, with TRBD2 identical over 9 bases. CDR1 LNHDA and CDR2 SQIVND come from the germline V gene (reference sequence). The CDR3 is made up of 16 amino acids. Trimming removed 5 bases from V and 2 bases from J; junction bases left unmatched: 8.